This T cell receptor beta chain is from a study of cytomegalovirus exposure and HLA in healthy donors. Study information: Counted in an early data release were about 86 million unique TCRs from HLA-typed donors. Study-wide points: The investigators catalogued 150 to 200 TCR beta chains as cytomegalovirus-associated. A later analysis showed TCR association rates differing by HLA locus, peaking at DRB1 and lowest at HLA-C. For cytomegalovirus status, the classifier reportedly gave diagnoses with high specificity and sensitivity.

Note on this clone: Antigen: not known.

Per germline, CDR1 SGHDT and CDR2 YYEEEE. This CDR3 is built from 13 residues. In the PCR, 60 Vbeta and 13 Jbeta primers were used. TCRdb's table, derived via immunoSEQ multiplex PCR, lists solely in-frame clones and lacks some. The table has about 94,000 clones, approximately 7.6% seen once. This clonotype was sampled from a man aged 45-65 years in good health and CMV-seronegative. V gene TRBV5-6 combines with J gene TRBJ2-5, with D hard to call. With the DNA end fitting TRBJ2-7 better, the J assignment may be wrong. The sample was PBMCs. The CDR3 region has the DNA TGTGCCAGCAGCTTGGCAGGAACCTACGAGCAGTACTTC. Translated: CASSLAGTYEQYF.